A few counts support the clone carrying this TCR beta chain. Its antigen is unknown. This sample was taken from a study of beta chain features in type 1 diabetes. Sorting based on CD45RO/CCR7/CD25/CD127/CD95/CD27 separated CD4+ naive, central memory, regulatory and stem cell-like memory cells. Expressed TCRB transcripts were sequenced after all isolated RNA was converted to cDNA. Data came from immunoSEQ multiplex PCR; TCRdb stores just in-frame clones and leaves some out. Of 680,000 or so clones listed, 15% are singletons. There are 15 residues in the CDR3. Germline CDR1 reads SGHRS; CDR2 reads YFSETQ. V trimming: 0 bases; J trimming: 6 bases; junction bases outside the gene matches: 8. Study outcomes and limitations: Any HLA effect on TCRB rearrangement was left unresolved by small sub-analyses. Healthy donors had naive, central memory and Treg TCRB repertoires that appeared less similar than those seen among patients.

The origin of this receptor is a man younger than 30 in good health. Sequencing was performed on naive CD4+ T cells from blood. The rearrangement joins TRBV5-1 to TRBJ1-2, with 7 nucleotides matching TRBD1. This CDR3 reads CASSLGPQGTDGYTF. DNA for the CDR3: TGCGCCAGCAGCTTGGGTCCACAGGGGACGGATGGCTACACCTTC.